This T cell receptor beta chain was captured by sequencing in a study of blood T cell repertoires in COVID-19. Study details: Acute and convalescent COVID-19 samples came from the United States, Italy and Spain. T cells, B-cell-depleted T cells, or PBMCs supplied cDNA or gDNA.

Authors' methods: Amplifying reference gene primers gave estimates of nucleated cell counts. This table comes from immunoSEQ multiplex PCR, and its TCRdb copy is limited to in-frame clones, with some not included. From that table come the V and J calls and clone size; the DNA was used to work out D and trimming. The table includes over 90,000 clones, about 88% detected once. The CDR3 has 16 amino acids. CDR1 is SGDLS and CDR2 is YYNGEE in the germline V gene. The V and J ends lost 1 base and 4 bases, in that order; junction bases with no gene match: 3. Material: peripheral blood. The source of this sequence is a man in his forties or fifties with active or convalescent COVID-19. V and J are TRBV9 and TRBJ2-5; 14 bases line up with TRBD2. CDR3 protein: CASSVPGTSGGETQYF. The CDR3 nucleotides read TGTGCCAGCAGCGTACCCGGGACTAGCGGGGGAGAGACCCAGTACTTC.